The 26 T cell receptor beta chains listed next were all sequenced from one sample in a study of blood T cell repertoires in COVID-19. Profiled with immunoSEQ multiplex PCR; TCRdb holds only in-frame clones, not every one. The sample carries about 330,000 clones, roughly nine tenths recorded once. Sample: peripheral blood. These receptors all stem from a man between 18 and 35 years old who had recovered from COVID-19.

This sequence joins TRBV18 and TRBJ2-1; 7 bases are a match to TRBD2. The CDR3 contains 14 residues. Trimming cost V 3 bases and J 8 bases; bases outside gene matches: 7. The germline V gene encodes CDR1 KGHSH and CDR2 LQKENI. CDR3 residues: CASSPGTIYDEQFF. CDR3 coding DNA: TGTGCCAGCTCACCCGGGACTATATACGATGAGCAGTTCTTC.

The V and J genes are TRBV5-1 and TRBJ1-4; tentatively, D is TRBD1 (5 bases). CDR1 is SGHRS and CDR2 is YFSETQ in the germline V gene. V gave up 4 bases and J gave up 5 bases, with 15 bases separating them. This CDR3 comprises 15 residues. The CDR3 spells CASSVERGGNEKLFF. CDR3 sequence (DNA): TGCGCCAGCAGCGTTGAAAGGGGTGGGAATGAAAAACTGTTTTTT.

The chain combines TRBV28 with TRBJ2-7, with TRBD1 as a possible D gene (6 bases). Between the trimmed V and J ends, which lost 3 bases and 2 bases, there was a span of 23 bases. The CDR3 consists of 18 residues. Germline assignment: CDR1 MDHEN and CDR2 SYDVKM. The CDR3 protein is CASSFSRSRGSHAYEQYF. CDR3 DNA: TGTGCCAGCAGTTTTTCGCGCTCCAGGGGATCCCATGCCTACGAGCAGTACTTC.

The chain combines TRBV7-6 with TRBJ1-2, with D maybe TRBD1 (6 bases). The CDR3 loop spans 16 amino acids. Germline CDR1 and CDR2: SGHVS and FNYEAQ. V dropped 1 base and J dropped 3 bases, with 15 bases sitting between them. The CDR3: CASSLGVRAGDYGYTF. The CDR3 DNA sequence: TGTGCCAGCAGCTTAGGAGTCCGGGCAGGGGACTATGGCTACACCTTC.

V and J are TRBV9 and TRBJ1-2; D perhaps matches TRBD1 (6 bases). Germline V gene lookup returns CDR1 SGDLS and CDR2 YYNGEE. This CDR3 has 15 residues. Trimming pared 2 bases from V and 0 bases from J, leaving 11 bases between. CDR3 sequence: CASSVGGPTNYGYTF. CDR3 coding DNA: TGTGCCAGCAGCGTCGGGGGGCCTACTAACTATGGCTACACCTTC.

V is TRBV5-6 and J is TRBJ2-1; no clear D. Trimming took off 0 bases at V and 3 bases at J, with 4 bases between the two ends. This CDR3 region has 13 residues. In germline, CDR1 is SGHDT, CDR2 YYEEEE. CDR3 residues: CASSLDYYNEQFF. The CDR3 DNA sequence: TGTGCCAGCAGCTTGGATTACTACAATGAGCAGTTCTTC.

The chain recombines TRBV6-2 or TRBV6-3 with TRBJ2-7; 8 bases are shared with TRBD1. V gave up 0 bases and J gave up 4 bases; unmatched junction bases: 8. Germline CDR1 and CDR2: MNHEY and SVGEGT. This CDR3 has 16 residues. Here the CDR3 reads CASSYSPDRAPYEQYF. The CDR3 coding sequence is TGTGCCAGCAGTTACTCCCCGGACAGGGCACCGTACGAGCAGTACTTC.

A single count supports this clone. The chain employs TRBV7-9 and TRBJ2-1; D is perhaps TRBD2 (6 bases). Germline CDR1 reads SEHNR; CDR2 reads FQNEAQ (reference sequence). The CDR3 is 15 amino acids. The V and J ends lost 1 base and 8 bases respectively, with 15 bases between them. The CDR3 coding sequence is TGTGCCAGCAGCTTAGGAGACGCGGGAATGGATGAGCAGTTCTTC. This sequence encodes CASSLGDAGMDEQFF.

CDR3 region: CASADRSSYNSPLHF. The DNA of the CDR3 is TGTGCCAGCGCGGACAGAAGCTCCTATAATTCACCCCTCCACTTT. This chain connects TRBV5-5 to TRBJ1-6; a weak D match, TRBD1 (6 bases). CDR3 size: 15 residues. Germline V CDR1 and CDR2: SGHKS, YYEKEE (reference sequence). V lost 7 bases and J lost 0, with 11 bases in between.

There are a few counts of this clone. This chain joins TRBV10-2 and TRBJ2-7, with 9 nucleotides matching TRBD2. Germline CDR1 and CDR2: WSHSY and SAAADI. The CDR3 sequence is 13 residues long. V was pared by 4 bases and J by 3 bases, with 1 base of the junction left unmatched. The CDR3 here is CASSVAGVYEQYF. DNA of the CDR3: TGCGCCAGCAGTGTAGCGGGAGTCTACGAGCAGTACTTC.

This chain links TRBV15 with TRBJ2-3; unclear D gene. Germline values: CDR1 LNHNV, CDR2 YYDKDF (reference sequence). Trimming removed 0 bases from V and 4 bases from J, with 8 bases in between. The CDR3 is made up of 14 amino acids. The CDR3 protein is CATSRDLVADTQYF. CDR3 DNA sequence: TGTGCCACCAGCAGAGATCTAGTGGCAGATACGCAGTATTTT.

This clone was observed a handful of times. The CDR3 sequence is CASRGTGGSYEQYF. The CDR3 nucleotides read TGTGCCAGCCGCGGGACAGGGGGCTCCTACGAGCAGTACTTC. V is TRBV27 and J is TRBJ2-7; 11 nucleotides line up with TRBD1. Germline CDR1 is MNHEY and CDR2 is SMNVEV (reference sequence). This CDR3 contains 14 residues. Trimming at V came to 8 bases and at J to 0 bases, leaving 3 bases not matched to a gene.

V and J are TRBV15 and TRBJ2-5; 10 nucleotides match TRBD2. The CDR3 has 18 residues. Germline V gene lookup returns CDR1 LNHNV and CDR2 YYDKDF (reference sequence). V was clipped by 5 bases and J by 1 base; unmatched bases: 13. The CDR3 DNA is TGTGCCACCAGCCCTGGGCTAGCGGGAGTGGGAGGCCAAGAGACCCAGTACTTC. Translation: CATSPGLAGVGGQETQYF.

This chain joins TRBV27 and TRBJ1-1; no clear D. Trimming stripped 4 bases from V and 5 bases from J, with 11 bases between. Germline CDR1 is MNHEY and CDR2 is SMNVEV (reference sequence). This CDR3 region has 13 residues. The CDR3 is CASSYTVRTEAFF. The DNA for the CDR3 is TGTGCCAGCAGTTATACGGTGAGAACTGAAGCTTTCTTT.

The CDR3 sequence: CASSLGSGGLSYEQYF. CDR3 in DNA: TGTGCCAGCAGCTTAGGTAGCGGGGGCCTCTCCTACGAGCAGTACTTC. The genes are TRBV11-2 and TRBJ2-7; 9 bases match TRBD2. The CDR3 length is 16 residues. With V trimmed by 1 base and J by 0 bases, 4 bases remained unmatched. Per germline, CDR1 SGHAT and CDR2 FQNNGV.

This chain uses TRBV5-1 with TRBJ2-7; tentative D call: TRBD2 (5 bases). The CDR3 runs 14 residues. Germline V gene lookup returns CDR1 SGHRS and CDR2 YFSETQ. The ends were cut back, 2 bases at V and 3 bases at J, with 12 bases in the middle. The DNA for the CDR3 is TGCGCCAGCAGCTTCTGGCGGGCCGGCTACGAGCAGTACTTC. It encodes CASSFWRAGYEQYF.

The chain combines TRBV3-1 (or the pseudogene TRBV3-2) with TRBJ2-2, with a possible D match to TRBD2 (5 bases). Germline CDR1 is LGHDT and CDR2 is YNNKEL (reference sequence). V dropped 11 bases and J dropped 6 bases, with 16 bases sitting between them. The CDR3 is 13 amino acids. CDR3: CAALSSGSGELFF. The CDR3 DNA reads as TGTGCCGCCCTGTCGAGCGGTTCCGGGGAGCTGTTTTTT.

The chain recombines TRBV15 with TRBJ1-1; 9 nucleotides match TRBD1. CDR3 size: 18 residues. Germline CDR1 LNHNV, CDR2 YYDKDF (reference sequence). Trimming took 1 base from V and 5 from J; bases not matched to a gene: 14. As DNA, the CDR3 is TGTGCCACCAGCAGAGCCCGGACTCTCCGGGACAGGGAGACTGAAGCTTTCTTT. Translated, it gives CATSRARTLRDRETEAFF.

This clone showed up just once. This chain uses TRBV15 with TRBJ2-7; the D is unclear. Germline V gene sequence: CDR1 LNHNV, CDR2 YYDKDF (reference sequence). The CDR3 has 13 amino acids. Trimming cost V 1 base and J 5 bases, with 9 bases left between them. The CDR3 sequence is CATSRGPTDEQYF. CDR3 DNA sequence: TGTGCCACCAGCAGAGGTCCAACGGACGAGCAGTACTTC.

The V call is TRBV4-1, the J call TRBJ2-7; 7 bases line up with TRBD1. CDR3 size: 16 residues. J was trimmed by 2 bases and V by 2 bases; bases with no gene match: 9. Germline CDR1 and CDR2: MGHRA and YSYEKL. The CDR3 loop is CASSQLQGRGTYEQYF. The CDR3 bases are TGCGCCAGCAGCCAACTACAGGGGAGAGGGACCTACGAGCAGTACTTC.

The chain has TRBV6-5 and TRBJ1-1; 9 nucleotides match TRBD1. This CDR3 has 13 amino acids. The germline CDR1 and CDR2 sequences are MNHEY and SVGAGI. Trimming removed 6 bases from V and 6 bases from J; junction bases left unmatched: 5. In nucleotides, the CDR3 is TGTGCCAGCAGGACGGGACAGGGTCCTGAAGCTTTCTTT. It codes for CASRTGQGPEAFF.

This chain joins TRBV7-2 and TRBJ1-6; D is perhaps TRBD1 (5 bases). This CDR3 comprises 14 residues. Trimming shortened V by 5 bases and J by 4 bases, and 9 bases separated the two germline ends. The germline V gene encodes CDR1 SGHTA and CDR2 FQGNSA. In nucleotides, the CDR3 is TGTGCCAGCAGCCCCGGGACTTATAATTCACCCCTCCACTTT. It specifies CASSPGTYNSPLHF.

In its sample, this clone was seen once. The chain combines TRBV4-3 with TRBJ2-1; D is perhaps TRBD2 (5 bases). The CDR3 is made up of 13 amino acids. Trimming stripped 4 bases from V and 7 bases from J, with 11 bases between. CDR1 LGHNA and CDR2 YSLEER come from the germline V gene. The CDR3 DNA is TGCGCCAGCAGCCCCCACCAGCGGAATGAGCAGTTCTTC. Its translation is CASSPHQRNEQFF.

The V gene is TRBV11-3, the J gene TRBJ2-4, with 7 bases lining up with TRBD2. This CDR3 has 14 residues. After removal of 1 base from V and 9 bases from J, the junction contained 6 bases not matched to a gene. Germline V gene data show CDR1 as SGHNT and CDR2 as YENEEA. CDR3 DNA sequence: TGTGCCAGCAGCTTAGGGCGGGGGTCGGGCATTCAGTACTTC. Its protein product is CASSLGRGSGIQYF.

CDR3: CASTGELNTEAFF. CDR3 DNA sequence: TGTGCCAGTACAGGGGAACTGAACACTGAAGCTTTCTTT. The chain couples TRBV19 to TRBJ1-1, with a weak D call TRBD1 (6 bases). Germline lookup yields CDR1 LNHDA and CDR2 SQIVND (reference sequence). This CDR3 contains 13 residues. Trimming removed 7 bases from V and 0 bases from J, with 9 bases in between.

This chain joins TRBV4-1 and TRBJ1-5; D uncertain. The CDR3 is 14 residues long. Trimming cost V 2 bases and J 2 bases, with 7 bases left between them. Germline CDR1 reads MGHRA; CDR2 reads YSYEKL. The CDR3: CASSQLEGNQPQHF. The CDR3 nucleotides are TGCGCCAGCAGCCAATTAGAGGGCAATCAGCCCCAGCATTTT.